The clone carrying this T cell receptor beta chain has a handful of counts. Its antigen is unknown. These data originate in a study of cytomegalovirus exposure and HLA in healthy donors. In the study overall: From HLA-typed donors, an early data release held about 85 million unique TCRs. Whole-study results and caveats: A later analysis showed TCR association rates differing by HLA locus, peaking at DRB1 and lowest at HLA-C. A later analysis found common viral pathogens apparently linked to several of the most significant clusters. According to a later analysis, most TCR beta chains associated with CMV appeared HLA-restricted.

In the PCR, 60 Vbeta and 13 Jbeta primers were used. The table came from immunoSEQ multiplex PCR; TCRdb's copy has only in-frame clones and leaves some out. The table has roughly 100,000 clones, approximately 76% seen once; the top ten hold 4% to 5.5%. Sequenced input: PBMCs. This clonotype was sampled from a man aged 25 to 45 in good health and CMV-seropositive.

CDR3 sequence reads: CASGEGAIYEQYF. CDR3 nucleotides: TGTGCCAGCGGAGAGGGGGCCATCTACGAGCAGTACTTC. The genes are TRBV25-1 and TRBJ2-7; 7 bases fit TRBD1. V lost 8 bases, J lost 3 bases, and 7 bases stayed unmatched. The CDR3 is 13 residues long. Germline CDR1 reads MGHDK; CDR2 reads SYGVNS.